The next 30 T cell receptor beta chains were all read from a single sample in a study of human T cells and chemical hapten exposure. Time point meaning: patch test 3, about 24 weeks after DPC sensitization. Treatment given: therapeutic diphenylcyclopropenone sensitization with weekly scalp DPC. One entry per CDR3 protein results from TCRdb running MiXCR on the RACE reads. The sample lists about 160,000 distinct CDR3 sequences; 28% were seen once. Sequenced here: whole blood, sampled in connection with sensitization to the hapten diphenylcyclopropenone (DPC). Every receptor here comes from a woman under 30 with alopecia areata. Some clones in this sample may be carry-over from other donors' samples.

There are a few counts of this clonotype. CDR3 sequence (DNA): TGTGCCAGCAGTAGCCCCCTTCACACTGAAGCTTTCTTT. Encoded protein: CASSSPLHTEAFF. This chain uses TRBV9 with TRBJ1-1; no definite D call. Per germline, CDR1 SGDLS and CDR2 YYNGEE. CDR3 size: 13 residues. The V and J ends lost 5 bases and 3 bases respectively, with 11 bases between them. Using reference TRBV9 and TRBJ1-1 for the parts outside the CDR3, the full variable domain is DSGVTQTPKHLITATGQRVTLRCSPRSGDLSVYWYQQSLDQGLQFLIQYYNGEERAKGNILERFSAQQFPDLHSELNLSSLELGDSALYFCASSSPLHTEAFFGQGTRLTVV.

The chain is built from TRBV15 and TRBJ2-5; D might be TRBD1 or TRBD2, each matching 5 bases. The CDR3 extends over 14 amino acids. V was cut by 5 bases and J by 4 bases, with 14 bases left in between. CDR1 is LNHNV, CDR2 YYDKDF, per germline (reference sequence). Here the CDR3 reads CATSGGGVAETQYF. The CDR3 coding sequence is TGTGCCACCAGCGGTGGGGGTGTTGCAGAGACCCAGTACTTC.

The CDR3 is CAISRDGGRANEQYF. The CDR3 nucleotides are TGTGCCATCAGTAGGGACGGCGGGAGGGCCAACGAGCAGTACTTC. The chain employs TRBV10-3 and TRBJ2-7, with 9 bases that match TRBD2. Germline trimming cut 5 bases from V and 5 bases from J; bases unmatched to any gene: 10. CDR3 size: 15 residues. The V gene's germline CDR1 is ENHRY and CDR2 SYGVKD.

CDR3 bases: TGTGCCAGCTCCGCAGGACCGCGCCGGGCCACAGATACGCAGTATTTT. Translating it yields CASSAGPRRATDTQYF. The V gene is TRBV4-2, the J gene TRBJ2-3, with D unresolved. The CDR3 consists of 16 residues. Trimming removed 8 bases at V and 2 bases at J, with 20 bases between. In germline, CDR1 is LGHNA, CDR2 YNFKEQ.

This clonotype came up a few times. The chain carries TRBV20-1 and TRBJ2-3; 10 bases fit TRBD2. Germline CDR1 is DFQATT and CDR2 is SNEGSKA (reference sequence). This CDR3 region has 13 residues. CDR3 residues: CTLAGALTDTQYF. The CDR3 DNA reads as TGCACCCTAGCGGGAGCCCTCACAGATACGCAGTATTTT.

This clonotype was observed a few times. The genes are TRBV28 and TRBJ1-1; D is undetermined. Trimming removed 10 bases at V and 0 bases at J, with 15 bases between. The CDR3 is 14 residues long. Germline V gene lookup returns CDR1 MDHEN and CDR2 SYDVKM. CDR3 nucleotides: TGTGCCACCGTGTTAAACAGTATGAACACTGAAGCTTTCTTT. This codes for CATVLNSMNTEAFF.

The sample holds many counts of this clonotype. The V call is TRBV4-1, the J call TRBJ1-5; D may be TRBD1 (6 bases). CDR1 MGHRA and CDR2 YSYEKL come from the germline V gene. The CDR3 is made up of 18 amino acids. V lost 3 bases to trimming and J lost 1 base, with 19 bases between them. In DNA form, the CDR3 reads TGCGCCAGCAGCCACCCCTTGAAGGGGGGAGGCAGCAATCAGCCCCAGCATTTT. Translating it yields CASSHPLKGGGSNQPQHF.

In this sample, this clonotype turned up many times. The V gene is TRBV6-2 or TRBV6-3, the J gene TRBJ1-5; 9 bases map to TRBD1. The CDR3 runs 14 residues. V lost 6 bases to trimming and J lost 7 bases; unmatched junction nucleotides: 7. The V gene's germline CDR1 is MNHEY and CDR2 SVGEGT. The CDR3 reads CASRGTGKGQPQHF. CDR3 coding DNA: TGTGCCAGCAGGGGGACAGGGAAAGGCCAGCCCCAGCATTTT.

The chain has TRBV19 and TRBJ2-2; D is unresolved. Between the trimmed V and J ends, which lost 5 bases and 0 bases, there was a span of 7 bases. This CDR3 is 14 amino acids long. From germline, CDR1 is LNHDA and CDR2 SQIVND (reference sequence). CDR3 in amino acids: CASSDRANTGELFF. The CDR3 DNA reads as TGTGCCAGTAGTGATCGTGCGAACACCGGGGAGCTGTTTTTT. Full variable domain (rest looked up from reference TRBV19 and TRBJ2-2): DGGITQSPKYLFRKEGQNVTLSCEQNLNHDAMYWYRQDPGQGLRLIYYSQIVNDFQKGDIAEGYSVSREKKESFPLTVTSAQKNPTAFYLCASSDRANTGELFFGEGSRLTVL.

The J gene is TRBJ2-6, the V gene TRBV5-1, with a weak D call TRBD1 (6 bases). The germline CDR1 and CDR2 sequences are SGHRS and YFSETQ. V lost 0 bases and J lost 0, with 10 bases in between. The CDR3 spans 17 residues. CDR3 region: CASSLVGQISGANVLTF. The CDR3 nucleotides are TGCGCCAGCAGCTTGGTCGGACAGATCTCTGGGGCCAACGTCCTGACTTTC. Together with reference TRBV5-1 and TRBJ2-6, the CDR3 gives the full variable domain: KAGVTQTPRYLIKTRGQQVTLSCSPISGHRSVSWYQQTPGQGLQFLFEYFSETQRNKGNFPGRFSGRQFSNSRSEMNVSTLELGDSALYLCASSLVGQISGANVLTFGAGSRLTVL.

This clonotype was seen a handful of times. J is TRBJ1-2 and V is TRBV20-1, with 8 positions matching TRBD1. CDR1 is DFQATT, CDR2 SNEGSKA, per germline (reference sequence). The junction had 12 bases not matched to a gene; V was cut back by 3 bases and J by 6 bases. The CDR3 covers 15 residues. The chain's CDR3 is CSARPKTGDYDGYTF. CDR3 nucleotides: TGCAGTGCTAGGCCGAAGACAGGGGATTATGATGGCTACACCTTC.

The chain joins TRBV4-1 to TRBJ2-7, with 7 bases that match TRBD2. There are 15 residues in the CDR3. J gave up 6 bases and V 1 base, and 9 bases lay outside the gene matches. The germline gives CDR1 MGHRA, CDR2 YSYEKL. The CDR3 is CASSQAISSGTEQYF. In DNA form, the CDR3 reads TGCGCCAGCAGCCAAGCAATCTCCAGCGGGACCGAGCAGTACTTC.

This clonotype was detected many times. This rearrangement joins TRBV9 to TRBJ2-5; no definite D call. CDR1 is SGDLS and CDR2 is YYNGEE in the germline V gene. The V gene lost 0 bases and the J gene lost 7 bases, with 4 bases spanning the gap. The CDR3 is 11 residues long. CDR3 bases: TGTGCCAGCAGCGTAGAGGTGACCCAGTACTTC. It codes for CASSVEVTQYF.

This clonotype was observed a few times. The V call is TRBV11-2, the J call TRBJ2-4; possibly TRBD2 for D (6 bases). Looked up from germline, CDR1 is SGHAT and CDR2 is FQNNGV. Trimming pared 5 bases from V and 8 bases from J, leaving 19 bases between. The CDR3 consists of 15 residues. This CDR3 is CASSGEAGLEDIQYF. In DNA form, the CDR3 reads TGTGCCAGCAGCGGGGAAGCGGGTCTAGAGGACATTCAGTACTTC.

This clonotype was counted a few times. V gene TRBV21-1 combines with J gene TRBJ2-6. TRBV21-1 is listed as a pseudogene. This CDR3 spans 14 amino acids. CDR3 DNA: TGTGCCAGCAGCCCTACTTCTGGGGCCAACGTCCTGACTTTC. This translates into CASSPTSGANVLTF.

The V gene is TRBV2, the J gene TRBJ1-5; the match to TRBD1 covers 7 bases. The CDR3 totals 14 residues. V was clipped by 6 bases and J by 0 bases; unmatched bases: 2. Per germline, CDR1 SNHLY and CDR2 FYNNEI. CDR3 protein: CASSRDSSNQPQHF. The CDR3 bases are TGTGCCAGCAGCCGGGACAGTAGCAATCAGCCCCAGCATTTT.

Of note for this clonotype: A clone one base away is much larger, so this may be a read error. V and J are TRBV7-2 and TRBJ2-5; 10 bases map to TRBD2. Per the germline V gene, CDR1 is SGHTA and CDR2 is FQGNSA. CDR3 length: 16 amino acids. CDR3 protein: CAGSLELAGPQETQYF. The CDR3 nucleotides read TGTGCCGGCAGCTTAGAACTAGCGGGGCCTCAAGAGACCCAGTACTTC.

This chain links TRBV7-9 with TRBJ2-1; TRBD2 aligns across 7 bases. V was clipped by 3 bases and J by 8 bases; unmatched bases: 1. The CDR3 extends over 12 amino acids. Germline CDR1 SEHNR, CDR2 FQNEAQ (reference sequence). This CDR3 reads CASSFSGYEQFF. The CDR3 DNA reads TGTGCCAGCAGCTTTAGCGGGTATGAGCAGTTCTTC.

This rearrangement joins TRBV20-1 to TRBJ2-5; D is uncertain. The V and J ends lost 6 bases and 2 bases respectively, with 22 bases between them. This CDR3 region has 16 residues. Germline CDR1 DFQATT, CDR2 SNEGSKA (reference sequence). Here the CDR3 reads CSATSGPPPSQETQYF. CDR3 nucleotides: TGCAGTGCAACCTCCGGGCCACCTCCCTCACAAGAGACCCAGTACTTC.

This clonotype was found a few times. The rearrangement joins TRBV10-3 to TRBJ2-1, with 8 bases identical to TRBD2. Germline CDR1 and CDR2: ENHRY and SYGVKD. The CDR3 spans 15 residues. Losses at the gene ends were 10 bases for V and 1 base for J; bases not matched to a gene: 9. Written as DNA, the CDR3 is TGTGCCACGGCCGGGGGGGCGGGTTCCTACAATGAGCAGTTCTTC. Residues: CATAGGAGSYNEQFF.

This clonotype was counted only a few times. The J gene is TRBJ1-5, the V gene TRBV4-3, with D uncertain. Deletions cut 4 bases from V and 5 bases from J, with 15 bases between. Germline lookup yields CDR1 LGHNA and CDR2 YSLEER. This CDR3 spans 15 amino acids. Here the CDR3 reads CASSLSPRGDQPQHF. CDR3 nucleotide sequence: TGCGCCAGCAGCCTTAGTCCCCGGGGAGATCAGCCCCAGCATTTT.

This clonotype was recorded a few times. V gene TRBV20-1 combines with J gene TRBJ2-3; 9 nucleotides line up with TRBD1. This CDR3 comprises 14 residues. The V gene's germline CDR1 is DFQATT and CDR2 SNEGSKA (reference sequence). J lost 3 bases, V lost 6 bases, and 7 bases had no gene match. As DNA, the CDR3 is TGCAGTGCAGACCGGGACAGGGTGACAGATACGCAGTATTTT. Translation gives CSADRDRVTDTQYF.

The rearrangement uses TRBV15 and TRBJ2-7; tentative D call: TRBD1 (6 bases). This CDR3 comprises 15 residues. Germline V lookup: CDR1 LNHNV, CDR2 YYDKDF (reference sequence). The V and J ends lost 5 bases and 2 bases respectively, with 16 bases between them. The DNA of the CDR3 is TGTGCCACCAGCCTAAGGACAGAGGGCCCCTACGAGCAGTACTTC. Translating gives CATSLRTEGPYEQYF.

This chain uses TRBV15 with TRBJ2-7; 7 bases match TRBD2. After removal of 1 base from V and 2 bases from J, the junction contained 5 bases not matched to a gene. The length of the CDR3 is 15 residues. Germline V gene lookup returns CDR1 LNHNV and CDR2 YYDKDF (reference sequence). The CDR3 nucleotides are TGTGCCACCAGCAGAGTGGGGGGGGGAACCTACGAGCAGTACTTC. Protein product: CATSRVGGGTYEQYF. Full variable domain (rest looked up from reference TRBV15 and TRBJ2-7): DAMVIQNPRYQVTQFGKPVTLSCSQTLNHNVMYWYQQKSSQAPKLLFHYYDKDFNNEADTPDNFQSRRPNTSFCFLDIRSPGLGDTAMYLCATSRVGGGTYEQYFGPGTRLTVT.

In its sample, this clonotype was seen a few times. The chain combines TRBV29-1 with TRBJ1-2; D is unclear. This CDR3 comprises 12 residues. Trimming took off 5 bases at V and 7 bases at J, with 14 bases between the two ends. In germline, CDR1 is SQVTM, CDR2 ANQGSEA. The CDR3 region is CSVLDTLSGYTF. CDR3 DNA sequence: TGCAGCGTTCTTGACACCTTGAGTGGCTACACCTTC.

This clonotype was recorded a few times. V usage is TRBV6-2 or TRBV6-3 and J usage is TRBJ2-1, with TRBD2 matching over 13 bases. CDR3 size: 16 residues. Germline V gene sequence: CDR1 MNHEY, CDR2 SVGEGT. V lost 4 bases and J lost 7; bases outside the gene matches: 7. The CDR3 loop is CASSSRTSGRLNEQFF. The CDR3, as DNA: TGTGCCAGCAGTTCCCGGACTAGCGGGAGACTGAATGAGCAGTTCTTC.

CDR3 in amino acids: CASSRSRTGESPLHF. DNA of the CDR3: TGTGCCAGCAGCCGATCTAGGACAGGGGAATCACCCCTCCACTTT. The chain carries TRBV6-6 and TRBJ1-6; 9 bases map to TRBD1. The CDR3 extends over 15 amino acids. In germline, CDR1 is MNHNY, CDR2 SVGAGI (reference sequence). The V segment lost 6 bases and the J segment 10 bases; nucleotides outside the gene matches: 10.

On this clonotype: The germline gene is not matched at one end of the junction; a read error may be the cause. This chain connects TRBV4-2 to TRBJ1-1, with D tentatively TRBD1 (5 bases). The CDR3 has 16 amino acids. Looked up from germline, CDR1 is LGHNA and CDR2 is YNFKEQ. The CDR3 DNA sequence: TGCGCCAGCAGCCAAGATCCAGGGCGACTGAACACTGAAGCTTTCTTT. Encoded protein: CASSQDPGRLNTEAFF.

This clonotype was found a few times. This rearrangement joins TRBV10-2 to TRBJ2-1; the D gene is possibly TRBD2 (7 bases). Trimming stripped 11 bases from V and 8 bases from J, with 22 bases between. The CDR3 has 14 residues. Germline V gene sequence: CDR1 WSHSY, CDR2 SAAADI. The CDR3 nucleotides are TGCGCCGTCGTGTCGCGGGGGCATGGGGATGAGCAGTTCTTC. It codes for CAVVSRGHGDEQFF.

This clonotype is termed medium-sized. The genes are TRBV4-1 and TRBJ1-2; D is ambiguous. There are 14 residues in the CDR3. Per the germline V gene, CDR1 is MGHRA and CDR2 is YSYEKL. V shed 3 bases and J shed 6 bases, with 14 bases lying between them. CDR3 bases: TGCGCCAGCAGCCATGGTGGGAGCGACGATGGCTACACCTTC. Protein sequence: CASSHGGSDDGYTF.